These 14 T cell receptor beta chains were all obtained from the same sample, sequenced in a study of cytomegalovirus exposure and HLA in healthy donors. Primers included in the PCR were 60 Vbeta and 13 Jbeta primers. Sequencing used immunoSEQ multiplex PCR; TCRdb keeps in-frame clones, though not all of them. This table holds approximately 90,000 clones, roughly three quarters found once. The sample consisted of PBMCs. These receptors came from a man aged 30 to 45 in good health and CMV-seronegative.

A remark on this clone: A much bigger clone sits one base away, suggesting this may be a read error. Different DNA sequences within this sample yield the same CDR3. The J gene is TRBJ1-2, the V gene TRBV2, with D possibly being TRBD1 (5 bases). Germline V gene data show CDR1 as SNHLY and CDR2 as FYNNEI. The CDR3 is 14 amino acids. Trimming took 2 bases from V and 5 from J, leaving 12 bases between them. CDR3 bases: TGTGCCAGCAGTGAACATGGACAACTATATGGCTACACCTTC. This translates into CASSEHGQLYGYTF.

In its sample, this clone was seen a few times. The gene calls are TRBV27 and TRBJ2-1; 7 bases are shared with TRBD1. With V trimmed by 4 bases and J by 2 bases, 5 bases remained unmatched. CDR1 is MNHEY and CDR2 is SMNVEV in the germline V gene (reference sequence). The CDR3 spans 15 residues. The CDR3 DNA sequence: TGTGCCAGCAGTTGGACGACAGGGACCTACAATGAGCAGTTCTTC. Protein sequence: CASSWTTGTYNEQFF.

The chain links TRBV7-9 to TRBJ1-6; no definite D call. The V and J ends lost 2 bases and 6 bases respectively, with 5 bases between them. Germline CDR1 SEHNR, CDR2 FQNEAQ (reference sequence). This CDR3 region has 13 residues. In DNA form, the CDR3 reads TGTGCCAGCAGCTTATCTCTTAATTCACCCCTCCACTTT. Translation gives CASSLSLNSPLHF.

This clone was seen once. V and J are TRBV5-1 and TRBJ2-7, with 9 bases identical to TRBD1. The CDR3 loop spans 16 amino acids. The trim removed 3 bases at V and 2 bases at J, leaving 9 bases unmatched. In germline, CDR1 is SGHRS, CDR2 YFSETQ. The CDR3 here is CASSSGTGTEPYEQYF. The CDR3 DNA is TGCGCCAGCAGCTCCGGGACAGGGACTGAGCCCTACGAGCAGTACTTC.

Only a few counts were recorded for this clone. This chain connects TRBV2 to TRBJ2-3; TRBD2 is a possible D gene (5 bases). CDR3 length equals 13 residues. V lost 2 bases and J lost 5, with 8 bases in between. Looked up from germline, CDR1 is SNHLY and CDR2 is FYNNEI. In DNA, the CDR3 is TGTGCCAGCAGTGAACGGGGAGTAGATACGCAGTATTTT. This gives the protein CASSERGVDTQYF.

The CDR3 loop reads CASSVQAGMNTEAFF. Written as DNA, the CDR3 is TGTGCCAGCAGCGTACAAGCAGGGATGAACACTGAAGCTTTCTTT. The V call is TRBV11-2, the J call TRBJ1-1; D might be TRBD1 (5 bases). This CDR3 comprises 15 residues. Trimming removed 5 bases at V and 0 bases at J, with 13 bases between. CDR1 is SGHAT and CDR2 is FQNNGV in the germline V gene. Full variable domain (missing parts from reference TRBV11-2 and TRBJ1-1): EAGVAQSPRYKIIEKRQSVAFWCNPISGHATLYWYQQILGQGPKLLIQFQNNGVVDDSQLPKDRFSAERLKGVDSTLKIQPAKLEDSAVYLCASSVQAGMNTEAFFGQGTRLTVV.

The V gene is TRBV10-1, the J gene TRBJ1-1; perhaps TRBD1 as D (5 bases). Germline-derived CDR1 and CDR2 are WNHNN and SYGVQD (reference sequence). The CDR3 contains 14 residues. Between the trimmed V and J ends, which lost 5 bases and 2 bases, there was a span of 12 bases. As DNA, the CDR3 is TGCGCCAGCAGTCCCTCAGGGTCCAACACTGAAGCTTTCTTT. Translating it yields CASSPSGSNTEAFF.

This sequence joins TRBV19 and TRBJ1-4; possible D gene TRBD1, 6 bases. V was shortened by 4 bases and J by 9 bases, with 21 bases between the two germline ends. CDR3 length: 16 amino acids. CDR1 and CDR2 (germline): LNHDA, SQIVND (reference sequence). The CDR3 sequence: CASSNGQFRAPKKLFF. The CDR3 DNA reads TGTGCCAGTAGTAATGGACAGTTCAGGGCACCTAAAAAACTGTTTTTT. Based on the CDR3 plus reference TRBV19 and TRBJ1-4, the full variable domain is DGGITQSPKYLFRKEGQNVTLSCEQNLNHDAMYWYRQDPGQGLRLIYYSQIVNDFQKGDIAEGYSVSREKKESFPLTVTSAQKNPTAFYLCASSNGQFRAPKKLFFGSGTQLSVL.

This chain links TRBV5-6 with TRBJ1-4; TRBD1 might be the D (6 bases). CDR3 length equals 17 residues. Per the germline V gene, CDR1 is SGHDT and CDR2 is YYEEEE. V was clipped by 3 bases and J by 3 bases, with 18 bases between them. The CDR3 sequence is CASSSLGQGLANEKLFF. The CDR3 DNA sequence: TGTGCCAGCAGCTCCTTGGGGCAGGGGCTAGCTAATGAAAAACTGTTTTTT.

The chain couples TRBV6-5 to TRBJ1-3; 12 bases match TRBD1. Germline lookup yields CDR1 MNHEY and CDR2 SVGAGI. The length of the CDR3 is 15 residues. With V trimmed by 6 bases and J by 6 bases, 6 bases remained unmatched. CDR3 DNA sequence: TGTGCCAGCAGGACACCGGGACAGGGGGCAAACACCATATATTTT. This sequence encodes CASRTPGQGANTIYF.

The CDR3 region has the DNA TGTGCCAGCACTCACGGTGGGCATCAGAGCTCCTACGAGCAGTACTTC. Translation: CASTHGGHQSSYEQYF. The chain has TRBV28 and TRBJ2-5; D is uncertain. The tail of the sequence fits TRBJ2-7 better, so the J call may be wrong. Germline loops: CDR1 MDHEN, CDR2 SYDVKM. The CDR3 covers 16 residues.

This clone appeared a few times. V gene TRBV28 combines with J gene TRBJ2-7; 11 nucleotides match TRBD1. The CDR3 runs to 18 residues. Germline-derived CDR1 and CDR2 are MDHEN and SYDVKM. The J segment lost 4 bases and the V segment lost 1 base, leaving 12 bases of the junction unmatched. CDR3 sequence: CASSLYAPGQGARYEQYF. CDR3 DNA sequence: TGTGCCAGCAGTTTATATGCCCCCGGACAGGGGGCCAGATACGAGCAGTACTTC.

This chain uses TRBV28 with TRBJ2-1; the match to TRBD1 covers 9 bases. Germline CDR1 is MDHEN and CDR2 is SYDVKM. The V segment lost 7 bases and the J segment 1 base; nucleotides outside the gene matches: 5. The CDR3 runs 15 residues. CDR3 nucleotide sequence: TGTGCCAGCAACTCAGGACAGGGGTCCTACAATGAGCAGTTCTTC. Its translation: CASNSGQGSYNEQFF.

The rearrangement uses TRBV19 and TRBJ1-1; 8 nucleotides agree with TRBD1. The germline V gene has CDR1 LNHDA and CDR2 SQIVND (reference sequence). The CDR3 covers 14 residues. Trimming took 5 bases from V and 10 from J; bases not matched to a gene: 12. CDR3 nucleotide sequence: TGTGCCAGTAGTTCGGACAGGGAAAGCGCTGGAGCTTTCTTT. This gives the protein CASSSDRESAGAFF.